These T cell receptor beta chains were read from a single sample in a study of T cell responses to AZD1222 COVID-19 vaccine. Here immunoSEQ multiplex PCR was the method, and the copy in TCRdb shows in-frame clones only, minus some. The repertoire holds about 140,000 clones, with about 91% as singletons. Sequencing was performed on peripheral blood, taken on day 0 of AZD1222 vaccination. These receptors came from an adult in good health. CDR3s leave out the opening cysteine and the closing phenylalanine or tryptophan. Each record gives: V gene, J gene, CDR3 protein.

v_gene: TRBV5-1; j_gene: TRBJ2-3; CDR3aa: ASSLGHSTDTQY
v_gene: TRBV5-6; j_gene: TRBJ1-6; CDR3aa: ASSPRGSSNSPLH
v_gene: TRBV14; j_gene: TRBJ1-6; CDR3aa: ASSHGARFH
v_gene: TRBV6-4; j_gene: TRBJ2-3; CDR3aa: ASSDGGDTDTQY
v_gene: TRBV6-5; j_gene: TRBJ2-7; CDR3aa: ASSYWGGSYEQY
v_gene: TRBV6-5; j_gene: TRBJ2-1; CDR3aa: ASRNYGTVHEQF
v_gene: TRBV12-3/TRBV12-4; j_gene: TRBJ1-2; CDR3aa: ASIEEGYGYT
v_gene: TRBV5-1; j_gene: TRBJ1-1; CDR3aa: ASSPRQGFPGTEAF
v_gene: TRBV5-1; j_gene: TRBJ1-2; CDR3aa: ASRDPGRNNYGYT
v_gene: TRBV2; j_gene: TRBJ2-7; CDR3aa: ASKDWRASLGEQY
v_gene: TRBV7-9; j_gene: TRBJ1-4; CDR3aa: ASSLRKGGTIEKLF
v_gene: TRBV6-5; j_gene: TRBJ1-5; CDR3aa: ASSYSTGRQPQH
v_gene: TRBV25-1; j_gene: TRBJ1-2; CDR3aa: ASSGWEDGYT
v_gene: TRBV5-8; j_gene: TRBJ1-2; CDR3aa: AAEGYSNYGYT
v_gene: TRBV4-3; j_gene: TRBJ1-1; CDR3aa: ASSQDMGVTNTEAF
v_gene: TRBV7-9; j_gene: TRBJ1-6; CDR3aa: ASSLGTGERSPLH
v_gene: TRBV15; j_gene: TRBJ2-1; CDR3aa: ATSRVRQTYNEQF
v_gene: TRBV10-3; j_gene: TRBJ2-7; CDR3aa: AIGTSYEQY
v_gene: TRBV10-3; j_gene: TRBJ2-7; CDR3aa: AISDLVYEQY
v_gene: TRBV27; j_gene: TRBJ2-7; CDR3aa: ASSDPPSGDPYEQY
v_gene: TRBV24-1; j_gene: TRBJ2-3; CDR3aa: ATSDRGLGTDTQY
v_gene: TRBV12-3/TRBV12-4; j_gene: TRBJ2-7; CDR3aa: ASRRGEHEQY
v_gene: TRBV5-6; j_gene: TRBJ2-3; CDR3aa: ASSSLPPRTDTQY
v_gene: TRBV5-1; j_gene: TRBJ2-2; CDR3aa: ASSRRQGEAGELF
v_gene: TRBV10-3; j_gene: TRBJ1-5; CDR3aa: AIIVGGYRCNQPQH
v_gene: TRBV7-2; j_gene: TRBJ1-4; CDR3aa: ASSLVLGAYEKLF
v_gene: TRBV3-1/TRBV3-2; j_gene: TRBJ2-5; CDR3aa: ASSQAETQY
v_gene: TRBV4-2; j_gene: TRBJ1-6; CDR3aa: ASSPKVEGAYNSPLH